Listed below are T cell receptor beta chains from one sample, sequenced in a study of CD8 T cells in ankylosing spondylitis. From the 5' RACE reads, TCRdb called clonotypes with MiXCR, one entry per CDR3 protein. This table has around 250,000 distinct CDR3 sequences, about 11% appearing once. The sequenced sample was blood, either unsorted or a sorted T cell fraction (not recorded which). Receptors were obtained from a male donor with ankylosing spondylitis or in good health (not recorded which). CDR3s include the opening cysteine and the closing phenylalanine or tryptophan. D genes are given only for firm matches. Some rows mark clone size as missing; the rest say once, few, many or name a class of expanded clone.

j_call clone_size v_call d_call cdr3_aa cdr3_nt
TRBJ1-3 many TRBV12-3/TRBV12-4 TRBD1 CASTLDRVDSGNTIYF TGTGCCAGCACCCTGGACAGGGTCGACTCTGGAAACACCATATATTTT
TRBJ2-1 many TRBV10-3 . CAISEAPPALNNEQFF TGTGCCATCAGTGAGGCCCCTCCTGCGCTTAACAATGAGCAGTTCTTC
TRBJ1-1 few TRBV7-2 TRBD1 CASSYAGGKTEAFF TGTGCCAGCAGCTATGCAGGGGGGAAAACTGAAGCTTTCTTT
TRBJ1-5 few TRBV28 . CASCDRRSNQPQHF TGTGCCAGTTGCGACCGCAGAAGCAATCAGCCCCAGCATTTT
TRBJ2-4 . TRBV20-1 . CSPRGDGVQYF TGCAGCCCCAGGGGGGATGGCGTTCAGTACTTC
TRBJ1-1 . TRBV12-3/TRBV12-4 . CASSFGLAGYTEAFF TGTGCCAGCAGTTTTGGTTTGGCTGGGTACACTGAAGCTTTCTTT
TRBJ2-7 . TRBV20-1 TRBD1 CSAQGAGSYEQYF TGCAGTGCCCAGGGGGCGGGTTCCTACGAGCAGTACTTC
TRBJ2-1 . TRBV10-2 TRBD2 CASSEPAGGMDEQFF TGCGCCAGCAGTGAACCAGCGGGAGGAATGGATGAGCAGTTCTTC
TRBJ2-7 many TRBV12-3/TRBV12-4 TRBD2 CASSTTGTSGYEQYF TGTGCCAGCAGTACCACCGGGACTAGCGGCTACGAGCAGTACTTC
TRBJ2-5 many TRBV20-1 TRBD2 CSARGGRGKETQYF TGCAGTGCTAGGGGGGGGAGAGGAAAAGAGACCCAGTACTTC
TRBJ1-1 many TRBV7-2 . CASSLPPRGKVYTEAFF TGTGCCAGCAGCTTACCCCCGCGCGGTAAAGTATACACTGAAGCTTTCTTT
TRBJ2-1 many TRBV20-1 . CSATRHLPRGNEQFF TGCAGTGCTACTAGACACCTTCCGCGGGGCAATGAGCAGTTCTTC
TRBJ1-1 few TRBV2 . CASIRSGGTEAFF TGTGCCAGCATTAGATCCGGGGGCACTGAAGCTTTCTTT
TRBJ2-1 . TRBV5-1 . CASRRGGDSYNEQFF TGCGCCAGCAGACGGGGCGGCGACTCCTACAATGAGCAGTTCTTC
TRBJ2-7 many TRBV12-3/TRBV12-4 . CASSEIDRYEQYF TGTGCCAGCAGCGAGATCGACCGGTACGAGCAGTACTTC
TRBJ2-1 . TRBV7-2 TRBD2 CASSLSVGRYYEQFF TGTGCCAGCAGCTTAAGTGTCGGGAGGTACTATGAGCAGTTCTTC
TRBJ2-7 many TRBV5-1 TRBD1 CASSGQDKALTYEQYF TGCGCCAGCAGCGGACAGGATAAGGCGCTAACCTACGAGCAGTACTTC
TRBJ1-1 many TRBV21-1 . CASSSQVDPATFGTEAFF TGTGCCAGCAGTTCTCAAGTGGACCCAGCGACTTTCGGCACTGAAGCTTTCTTT
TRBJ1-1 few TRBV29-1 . CSVEPGIEAFF TGCAGCGTTGAACCGGGAATTGAAGCTTTCTTT
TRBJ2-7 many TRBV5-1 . CASSSDGAYEQYF TGCGCCAGCAGCTCGGACGGAGCCTACGAGCAGTACTTC
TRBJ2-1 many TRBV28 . CASSPPTDNEQFF TGTGCCAGCAGTCCCCCCACCGACAATGAGCAGTTCTTC
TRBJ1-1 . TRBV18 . CASSRGGLRPMNTEAFF TGTGCCAGCTCGCGGGGGGGACTCCGGCCAATGAACACTGAAGCTTTCTTT
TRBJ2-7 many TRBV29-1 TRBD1 CSVTRTGGSYEQYF TGCAGCGTGACCCGGACAGGGGGATCCTACGAGCAGTACTTC
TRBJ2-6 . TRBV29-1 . CSVVSGANVLTF TGCAGCGTGGTATCTGGGGCCAACGTCCTGACTTTC
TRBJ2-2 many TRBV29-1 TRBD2 CSARDSGGPGELFF TGCAGCGCCCGGGATAGCGGGGGTCCCGGGGAGCTGTTTTTT
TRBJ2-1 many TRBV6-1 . CASSEGTHNEQFF TGTGCCAGCAGTGAGGGAACTCACAATGAGCAGTTCTTC
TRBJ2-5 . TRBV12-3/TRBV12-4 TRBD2 CASSLGGDGETQYF TGTGCCAGCAGCCTCGGGGGGGATGGAGAGACCCAGTACTTC
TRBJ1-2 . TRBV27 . CASSLSEPAGYGYTF TGTGCCAGCAGTTTATCTGAGCCGGCGGGCTATGGCTACACCTTC
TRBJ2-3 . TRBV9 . CASSRRTDTDTQYF TGTGCCAGCAGCAGGCGGACAGATACAGATACGCAGTATTTT
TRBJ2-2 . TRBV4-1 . CASSQDWGGPGELFF TGCGCCAGCAGCCAAGATTGGGGGGGCCCCGGGGAGCTGTTTTTT
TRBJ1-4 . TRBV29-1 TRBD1 CSVEGGQGGEKLFF TGCAGCGTTGAAGGCGGACAGGGTGGCGAAAAACTGTTTTTT
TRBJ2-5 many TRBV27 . CASRPDPAPGTQYF TGTGCCAGCAGGCCCGACCCGGCCCCTGGGACCCAGTACTTC
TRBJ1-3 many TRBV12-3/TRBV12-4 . CASTDNPSSGNTIYF TGTGCCAGCACCGACAACCCGAGCTCTGGAAACACCATATATTTT
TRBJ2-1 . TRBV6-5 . CASSYSIPGSGSYNEQFF TGTGCCAGCAGTTACTCGATCCCAGGGAGTGGCTCCTACAATGAGCAGTTCTTC
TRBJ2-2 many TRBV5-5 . CASSFRQAGIWELFF TGTGCCAGCAGCTTCAGGCAAGCCGGGATTTGGGAGCTGTTTTTT
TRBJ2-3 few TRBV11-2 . CASSRGGGPLLDTQYF TGTGCCAGCAGCAGGGGTGGAGGGCCTTTGTTGGATACGCAGTATTTT
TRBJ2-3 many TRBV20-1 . CSARDFGPSSTDTQYF TGCAGTGCTAGAGATTTCGGGCCATCTAGCACAGATACGCAGTATTTT
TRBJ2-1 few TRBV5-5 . CASSLGRVAEQFF TGTGCCAGCAGCTTGGGCAGGGTAGCTGAGCAGTTCTTC
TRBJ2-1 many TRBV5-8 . CASRIPRQRFEQFF TGTGCCAGCAGGATTCCCAGACAGAGATTTGAGCAGTTCTTC
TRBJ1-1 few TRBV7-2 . CASSLSRASTEAFF TGTGCCAGCAGCTTATCCAGGGCGAGCACTGAAGCTTTCTTT
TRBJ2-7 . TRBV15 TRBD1 CATSNEGQGTYEQYF TGTGCCACCAGCAACGAGGGACAGGGTACCTACGAGCAGTACTTC
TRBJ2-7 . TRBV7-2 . CASSFLGGAEQYF TGTGCCAGCAGCTTTTTAGGAGGGGCCGAGCAGTACTTC
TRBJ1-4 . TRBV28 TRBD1 CASIEDREDEKLFF TGTGCCAGCATCGAGGACAGGGAAGATGAAAAACTGTTTTTT
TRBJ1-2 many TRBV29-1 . CSVSAVKNYGYTF TGCAGCGTTTCCGCAGTCAAAAACTATGGCTACACCTTC
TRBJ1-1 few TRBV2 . CASINTGMPEAFF TGTGCCAGCATAAATACAGGGATGCCTGAAGCTTTCTTT
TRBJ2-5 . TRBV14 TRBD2 CASSPWTSGEETQYF TGTGCCAGCAGCCCGTGGACTAGCGGGGAAGAGACCCAGTACTTC